The subject of this entry is one T cell receptor (beta chain). The antigen is unknown. Other nucleotide sequences in the sample specify the same CDR3. The CDR3 extends over 15 amino acids. The trim removed 1 base at V and 9 bases at J, leaving 7 bases unmatched. Germline CDR1 is GTSNPN and CDR2 is SVGIG (reference sequence). This sample is drawn from a study of cytomegalovirus exposure and HLA in healthy donors. Study-level background: An analysis done earlier identified 90 million to 120 million unique TCR beta sequences from about 179 million T cells. Ancestry clustering placed 70% to 90% of roughly 400 genotyped donors in the Caucasian-associated cluster. Findings and caveats of the study: Sequencing depth across donors, presence/absence analyses assumed, was roughly uniform. Further analysis was carried out later, and it showed several of the most significant clusters appearing linked to common viral pathogens.

Primers: 60 Vbeta forward and 13 Jbeta reverse. Clones were sequenced by immunoSEQ multiplex PCR, and TCRdb holds only the in-frame ones, with some missing. The sample yields 73,000 or so clones, around four fifths seen once. The V gene is TRBV30, the J gene TRBJ1-6; 9 nucleotides align to TRBD1. Specimen: PBMCs. This TCR derives from a human donor in good health. The CDR3 loop is CAWSEVGTGSSPLHF. In DNA, the CDR3 is TGTGCCTGGAGTGAGGTCGGGACAGGGTCTTCACCCCTCCACTTT.